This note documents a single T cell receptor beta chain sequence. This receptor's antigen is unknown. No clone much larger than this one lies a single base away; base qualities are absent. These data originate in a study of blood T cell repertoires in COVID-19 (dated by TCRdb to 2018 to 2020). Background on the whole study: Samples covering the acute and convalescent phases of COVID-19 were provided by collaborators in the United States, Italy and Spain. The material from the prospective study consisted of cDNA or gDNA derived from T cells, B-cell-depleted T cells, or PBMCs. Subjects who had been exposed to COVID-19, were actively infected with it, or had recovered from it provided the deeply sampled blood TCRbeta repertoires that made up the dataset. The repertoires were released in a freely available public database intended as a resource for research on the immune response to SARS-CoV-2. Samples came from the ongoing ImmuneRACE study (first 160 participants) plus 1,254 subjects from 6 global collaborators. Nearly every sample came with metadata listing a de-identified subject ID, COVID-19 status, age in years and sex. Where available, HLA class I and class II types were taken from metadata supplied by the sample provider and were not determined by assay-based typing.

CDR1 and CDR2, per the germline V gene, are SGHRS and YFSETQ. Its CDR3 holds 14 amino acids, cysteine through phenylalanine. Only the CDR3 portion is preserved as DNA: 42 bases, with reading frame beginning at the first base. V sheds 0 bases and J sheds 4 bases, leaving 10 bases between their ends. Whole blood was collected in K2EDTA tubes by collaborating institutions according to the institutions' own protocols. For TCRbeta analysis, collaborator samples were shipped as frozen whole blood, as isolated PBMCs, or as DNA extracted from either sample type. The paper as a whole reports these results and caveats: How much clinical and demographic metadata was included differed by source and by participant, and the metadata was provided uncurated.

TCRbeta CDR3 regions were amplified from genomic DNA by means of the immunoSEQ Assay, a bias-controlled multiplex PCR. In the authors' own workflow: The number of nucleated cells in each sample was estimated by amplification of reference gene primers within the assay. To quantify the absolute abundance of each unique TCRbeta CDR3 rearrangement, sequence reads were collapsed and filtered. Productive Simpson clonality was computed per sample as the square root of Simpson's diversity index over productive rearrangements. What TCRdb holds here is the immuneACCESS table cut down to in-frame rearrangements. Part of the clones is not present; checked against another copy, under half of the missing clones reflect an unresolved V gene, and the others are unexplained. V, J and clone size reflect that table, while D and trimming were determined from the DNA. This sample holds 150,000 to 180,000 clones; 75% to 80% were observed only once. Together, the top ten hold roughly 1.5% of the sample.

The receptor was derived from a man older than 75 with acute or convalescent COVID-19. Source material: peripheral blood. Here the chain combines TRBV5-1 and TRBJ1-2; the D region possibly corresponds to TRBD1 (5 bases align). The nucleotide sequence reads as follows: TGCGCCAGCAGCTTGGGACAGCAACTCTATGGCTACACCTTC. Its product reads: CASSLGQQLYGYTF. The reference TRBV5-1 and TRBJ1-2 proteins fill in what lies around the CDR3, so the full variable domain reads KAGVTQTPRYLIKTRGQQVTLSCSPISGHRSVSWYQQTPGQGLQFLFEYFSETQRNKGNFPGRFSGRQFSNSRSEMNVSTLELGDSALYLCASSLGQQLYGYTFGSGTRLTVV.